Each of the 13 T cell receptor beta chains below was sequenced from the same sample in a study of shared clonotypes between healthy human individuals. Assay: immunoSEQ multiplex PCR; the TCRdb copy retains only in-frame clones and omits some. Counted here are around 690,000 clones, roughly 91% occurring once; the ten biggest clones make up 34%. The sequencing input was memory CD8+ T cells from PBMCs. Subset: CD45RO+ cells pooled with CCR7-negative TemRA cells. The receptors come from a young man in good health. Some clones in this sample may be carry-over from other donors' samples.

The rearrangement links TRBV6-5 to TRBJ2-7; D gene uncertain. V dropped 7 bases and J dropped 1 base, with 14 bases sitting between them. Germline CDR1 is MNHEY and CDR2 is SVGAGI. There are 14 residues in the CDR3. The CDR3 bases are TGTGCCAGCACCTTGGCTCCCTTATCCTACGAGCAGTACTTC. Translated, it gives CASTLAPLSYEQYF.

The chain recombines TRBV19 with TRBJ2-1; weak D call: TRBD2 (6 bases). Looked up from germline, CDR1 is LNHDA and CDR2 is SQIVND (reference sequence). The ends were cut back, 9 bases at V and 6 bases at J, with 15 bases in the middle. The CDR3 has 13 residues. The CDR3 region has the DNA TGTGCCAGCGGACAACGGGGGTCCAATGAGCAGTTCTTC. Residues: CASGQRGSNEQFF.

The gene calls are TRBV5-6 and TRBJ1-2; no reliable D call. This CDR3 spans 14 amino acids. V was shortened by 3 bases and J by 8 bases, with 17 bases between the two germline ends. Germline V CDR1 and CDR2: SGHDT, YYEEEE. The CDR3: CASSYPAGRVGYTF. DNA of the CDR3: TGTGCCAGCAGCTATCCAGCGGGCCGGGTCGGCTACACCTTC.

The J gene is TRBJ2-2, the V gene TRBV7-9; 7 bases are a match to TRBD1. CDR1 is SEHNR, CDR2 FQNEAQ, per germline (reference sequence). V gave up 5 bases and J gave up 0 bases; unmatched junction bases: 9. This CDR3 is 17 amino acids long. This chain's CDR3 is CASSRGRTDANTGELFF. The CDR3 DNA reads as TGTGCCAGCAGCAGGGGGCGGACAGACGCGAACACCGGGGAGCTGTTTTTT.

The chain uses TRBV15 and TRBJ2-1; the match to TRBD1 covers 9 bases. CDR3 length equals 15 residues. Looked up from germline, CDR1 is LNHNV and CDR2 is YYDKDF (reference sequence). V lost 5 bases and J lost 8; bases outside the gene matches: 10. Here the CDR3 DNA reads TGTGCCACCAGCGGGCGGACAGGGGAGTTCGATGAGCAGTTCTTC. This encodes CATSGRTGEFDEQFF.

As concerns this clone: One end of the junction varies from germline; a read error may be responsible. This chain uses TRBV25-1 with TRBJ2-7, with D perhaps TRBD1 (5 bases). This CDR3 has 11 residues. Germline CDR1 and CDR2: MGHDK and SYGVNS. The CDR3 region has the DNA TGTGCCAGCAGTGAAGGGGCCCTACCCTCCTTC. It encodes CASSEGALPSF.

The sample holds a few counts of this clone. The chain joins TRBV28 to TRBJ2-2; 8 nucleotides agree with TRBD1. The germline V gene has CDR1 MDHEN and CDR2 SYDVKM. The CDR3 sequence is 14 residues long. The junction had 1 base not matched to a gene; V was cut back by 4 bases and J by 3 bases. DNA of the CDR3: TGTGCCAGCAGTTGGACAGGGTACACCGGGGAGCTGTTTTTT. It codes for CASSWTGYTGELFF.

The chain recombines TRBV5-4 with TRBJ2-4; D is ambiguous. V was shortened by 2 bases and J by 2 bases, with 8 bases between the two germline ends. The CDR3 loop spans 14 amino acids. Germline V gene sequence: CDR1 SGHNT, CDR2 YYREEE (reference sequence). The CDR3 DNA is TGTGCCAGCAGCTTTGACCCGTCCAAAAACATTCAGTACTTC. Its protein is CASSFDPSKNIQYF.

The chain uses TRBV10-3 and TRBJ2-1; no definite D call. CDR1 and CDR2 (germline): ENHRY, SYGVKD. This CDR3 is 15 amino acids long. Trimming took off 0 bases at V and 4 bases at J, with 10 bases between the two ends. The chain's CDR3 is CAISESHSEYNEQFF. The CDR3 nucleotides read TGTGCCATCAGTGAGTCGCACAGCGAGTACAATGAGCAGTTCTTC.

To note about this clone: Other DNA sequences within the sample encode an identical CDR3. The CDR3 here is CASSLRGSYEQYF. DNA for the CDR3: TGCGCCAGCAGCCTTCGGGGCTCCTACGAGCAGTACTTC. The gene calls are TRBV5-1 and TRBJ2-7; D may be TRBD2 (5 bases). Germline CDR1 and CDR2: SGHRS and YFSETQ. The V end lost 4 bases, the J end lost 0 bases, and 8 bases lay between the germline ends. The CDR3 covers 13 residues.

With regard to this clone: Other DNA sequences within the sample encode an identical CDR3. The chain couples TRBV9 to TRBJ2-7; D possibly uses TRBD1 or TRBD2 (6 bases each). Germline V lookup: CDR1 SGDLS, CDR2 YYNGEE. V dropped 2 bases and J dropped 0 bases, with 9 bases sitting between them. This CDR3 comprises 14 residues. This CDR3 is CASSVGGLSYEQYF. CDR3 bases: TGTGCCAGCAGCGTGGGGGGCCTCTCCTACGAGCAGTACTTC. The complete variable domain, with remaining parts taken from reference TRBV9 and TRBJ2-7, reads DSGVTQTPKHLITATGQRVTLRCSPRSGDLSVYWYQQSLDQGLQFLIQYYNGEERAKGNILERFSAQQFPDLHSELNLSSLELGDSALYFCASSVGGLSYEQYFGPGTRLTVT.

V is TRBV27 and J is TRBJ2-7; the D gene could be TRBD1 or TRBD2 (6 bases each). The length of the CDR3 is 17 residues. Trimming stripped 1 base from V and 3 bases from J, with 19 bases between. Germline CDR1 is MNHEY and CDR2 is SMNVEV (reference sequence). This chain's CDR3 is CASSLFPGGGVLYEQYF. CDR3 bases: TGTGCCAGCAGTTTATTCCCAGGAGGGGGAGTTCTCTACGAGCAGTACTTC.

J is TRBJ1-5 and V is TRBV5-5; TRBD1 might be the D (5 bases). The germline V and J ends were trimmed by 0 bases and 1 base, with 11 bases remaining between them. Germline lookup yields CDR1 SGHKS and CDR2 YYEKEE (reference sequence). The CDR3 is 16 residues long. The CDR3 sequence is CASSLVAGRSNQPQHF. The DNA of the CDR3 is TGTGCCAGCAGCTTGGTGGCAGGGCGGAGCAATCAGCCCCAGCATTTT.